The entry that follows covers one T cell receptor (beta chain) sequence. As yet, its antigen is unknown. The sample comes from a study of shared clonotypes between healthy human individuals. About the study: Each donor's CD4 naive and CD4 memory cells filled three plates apiece, CD8 naive two, and CD8 memory one.

Here immunoSEQ multiplex PCR was the method, and the copy in TCRdb shows in-frame clones only, minus some. The table lists 2 million to 2.5 million clones, 93% of them singletons. Points from the study as a whole: Shared across several donors were approximately 5% of the naive CD4 clonotypes.

The TCR originated in a man between 18 and 35 years old in good health. Some clones in this sample may be carry-over from other donors' samples. Sequenced: naive CD4+ T cells from PBMCs. Subset of the sample: CD45RA+ positively selected.

The CDR3 loop reads CASSAPTTGDNTGELFF. The CDR3, as DNA: TGTGCCAGCAGTGCCCCAACCACCGGGGACAACACCGGGGAGCTGTTTTTT. The V and J genes are TRBV2 and TRBJ2-2, with D perhaps TRBD1 or TRBD2 (5 bases each). In germline, CDR1 is SNHLY, CDR2 FYNNEI. V lost 4 bases to trimming and J lost 2 bases, with 17 bases between them. This CDR3 spans 17 amino acids.